What follows describes a single T cell receptor (beta chain). Its antigen is unidentified. Profiled with immunoSEQ multiplex PCR; TCRdb holds only in-frame clones, not every one. The table lists about 150,000 clones, about 91% of them singletons. V was pared by 4 bases and J by 9 bases, with 10 bases of the junction left unmatched. This CDR3 has 14 residues. The germline CDR1 and CDR2 sequences are GTSNPN and SVGIG (reference sequence). These data are taken from a study of cytomegalovirus exposure and HLA in healthy donors. Study results and caveats: Cytomegalovirus-associated TCR beta chains were listed, numbering around 150.

This rearrangement joins TRBV30 to TRBJ1-1, with TRBD1 matching over 11 bases. The sequence derives from a man between 18 and 29 years old in good health and CMV-seropositive. Sequencing was done on a sample of PBMCs. The CDR3 sequence is CAWTRTGGAGKAFF. CDR3 DNA sequence: TGTGCCTGGACTAGGACAGGGGGCGCAGGGAAAGCTTTCTTT.